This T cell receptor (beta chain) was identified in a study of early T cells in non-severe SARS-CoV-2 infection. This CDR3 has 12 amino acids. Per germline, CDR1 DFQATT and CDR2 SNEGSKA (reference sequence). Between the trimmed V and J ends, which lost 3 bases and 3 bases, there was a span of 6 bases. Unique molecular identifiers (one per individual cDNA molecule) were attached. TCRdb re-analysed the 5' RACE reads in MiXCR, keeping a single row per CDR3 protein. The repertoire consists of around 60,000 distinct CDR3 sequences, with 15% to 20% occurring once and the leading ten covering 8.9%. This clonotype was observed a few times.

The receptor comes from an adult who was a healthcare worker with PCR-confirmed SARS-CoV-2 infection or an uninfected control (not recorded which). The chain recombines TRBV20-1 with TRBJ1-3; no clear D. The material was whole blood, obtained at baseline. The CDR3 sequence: CSASRVGNTIYF. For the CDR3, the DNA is TGCAGTGCTAGTCGGGTTGGAAACACCATATATTTT.